Listed here is a single T cell receptor (beta chain). This sample was included in a study of blood T cells in healthy people across ages. V lost 4 bases to trimming and J lost 8 bases, with 17 bases between them. CDR1 and CDR2 from the germline V gene are SQVTM and ANQGSEA. The CDR3 spans 13 residues. A second PCR, run for about 7 to 12 cycles, used a sample-barcoded 5' primer plus a J-beta primer mix. MiXCR was run by TCRdb on the 5' RACE reads, yielding one entry per CDR3 protein. The sample holds 550,000 to 700,000 distinct CDR3 sequences, approximately 27% seen once. The clonotype originates from a woman aged 70-85 years in good health. The V call is TRBV29-1, the J call TRBJ1-2, with a weak D call TRBD1 (5 bases). Sequencing used blood. This CDR3 reads CSVGSSGRDGYTF. In DNA form, the CDR3 reads TGCAGCGTTGGTTCGAGTGGCAGGGACGGCTACACCTTC.